This T cell receptor (beta chain) was observed in a study of beta chain features in type 1 diabetes. Researchers reported sorting CD4+ naive, central memory, regulatory and stem cell-like memory cells via CD45RO/CCR7/CD25/CD127/CD95/CD27. About this clone: Its antigen is as yet unknown.

All of the isolated RNA was reverse transcribed, so expressed TCRB transcripts were sequenced. Method: immunoSEQ multiplex PCR; TCRdb's copy keeps in-frame clones and lacks some. The sample consists of 240,000 or so clones, more than 11% of them appearing once. Study-wide results and limits: For Type 1 diabetes patients, all four CD4+ subsets carried TCRB CDR3s that were moderately but significantly shorter. Over-representation of high TCR-expressing cells was a possible consequence of cDNA sequencing. In patients and controls equally, PCR might favor templates that are shorter.

The sequence derives from a man younger than 40 with type 1 diabetes. Sequencing was carried out using naive CD4+ T cells from blood.

This CDR3 is CASSSQGMSYEQYF. The CDR3, as DNA: TGCGCCAGCAGCAGCCAGGGGATGTCCTACGAGCAGTACTTC. The V call is TRBV5-1, the J call TRBJ2-7, with D tentatively TRBD1 (6 bases). The CDR3 is made up of 14 amino acids. Germline V gene lookup returns CDR1 SGHRS and CDR2 YFSETQ. V gave up 4 bases and J gave up 1 base, with 12 bases separating them.